This T cell receptor beta chain emerged from a study of T cells in Graves' hyperthyroidism and ophthalmopathy. Overall study findings and caveats: Stable hyperthyroidism was separated from ophthalmopathy by a model based on 13 V-J features.

It was RNA transcripts that yielded the amplified TCR beta CDR3 regions. HTBI primers drove first-round RT-PCR of the TCR CDR3. TCRdb re-called the multiplex PCR reads with MiXCR, one entry per CDR3 protein. The sample holds 250,000 to 400,000 distinct CDR3 sequences; about an eighth are singletons and the top ten take roughly 35%. Duration under 3 months, a NOSPECS grade of at least 4, and a Clinical Activity Score of at least 3 characterized the ophthalmopathy patients. Lactation, pregnancy, other autoimmune disease or uncontrolled infection led to exclusion of patients. The study based diagnoses on clinical symptoms, serum thyroxine and TRAb, thyroid ultrasound and orbital computed tomography. This clonotype has more than one count but fewer than ten. Its specificity is unknown. V was trimmed by 0 bases and J by 1 base, leaving 12 bases between them. From germline, CDR1 is MNHEY and CDR2 SVGAGI. The CDR3 is made up of 16 amino acids.

The clonotype was recovered from a woman in her 40s with Graves' ophthalmopathy. Sequenced input: blood. The chain combines TRBV6-5 with TRBJ2-5; a possible D gene is TRBD2 (6 bases). In nucleotides, the CDR3 is TGTGCCAGCAGTTACTCGAGTTCCGGGGGCCAAGAGACCCAGTACTTC. Residues: CASSYSSSGGQETQYF.